The 14 T cell receptor beta chains presented below share a single source sample, sequenced in a study of cytomegalovirus exposure and HLA in healthy donors. 13 Jbeta primers and 60 Vbeta primers were used for the PCR. TCRdb's table, derived via immunoSEQ multiplex PCR, lists solely in-frame clones and lacks some. This sample has around 150,000 clones, with 80% found just once. Sequenced input: PBMCs. These receptors all come from a woman between 40 and 50 years old in good health and CMV-seronegative.

The genes are TRBV19 and TRBJ2-7; 8 bases fit TRBD1. The CDR3 consists of 15 residues. Germline lookup yields CDR1 LNHDA and CDR2 SQIVND (reference sequence). Unmatched junction bases numbered 9, after V lost 5 bases and J lost 3 bases. The CDR3 protein is CASSPGGAKGYEQYF. CDR3 bases: TGTGCCAGTAGTCCAGGGGGCGCCAAGGGCTACGAGCAGTACTTC.

The CDR3 region has the DNA TGTGCCAGCAGGCGGACAGCCCCAAACACCGGGGAGCTGTTTTTT. It is translated as CASRRTAPNTGELFF. The chain recombines TRBV2 with TRBJ2-2; D possibly corresponds to TRBD1 (6 bases). Looked up from germline, CDR1 is SNHLY and CDR2 is FYNNEI. V was trimmed by 6 bases and J by 2 bases, leaving 13 bases between them. This CDR3 has 15 residues.

This clone was detected once. This chain joins TRBV5-1 and TRBJ2-1; 10 nucleotides agree with TRBD2. V lost 0 bases, J lost 4 bases, and 4 bases stayed unmatched. CDR1 SGHRS and CDR2 YFSETQ come from the germline V gene. CDR3 length equals 16 residues. CDR3 DNA: TGCGCCAGCAGCTTGGGTCTAGCGGGAGCTTACAATGAGCAGTTCTTC. Amino acids: CASSLGLAGAYNEQFF.

This sequence joins TRBV28 and TRBJ1-2, with 10 positions matching TRBD1. After removal of 7 bases from V and 6 bases from J, the junction contained 5 bases not matched to a gene. The CDR3 covers 13 residues. Germline CDR1 reads MDHEN; CDR2 reads SYDVKM. CDR3 in amino acids: CASTDRGLDGYTF. The CDR3 bases are TGTGCCAGCACCGACAGGGGGCTGGATGGCTACACCTTC.

J is TRBJ2-3 and V is TRBV5-6; 7 positions agree with TRBD1. The germline CDR1 and CDR2 sequences are SGHDT and YYEEEE. V shed 2 bases, J shed 3 bases, and the junction held 9 bases outside the gene matches. The CDR3 totals 16 residues. The CDR3: CASSFDRDLGTDTQYF. The CDR3 coding sequence is TGTGCCAGCAGCTTCGACAGGGATCTTGGGACAGATACGCAGTATTTT.

This chain uses TRBV7-8 with TRBJ1-1, with D maybe TRBD1 (6 bases). CDR3 length equals 12 residues. Germline loops: CDR1 SGHVS, CDR2 FQNEAQ. Trimming cost V 5 bases and J 8 bases, with 12 bases left between them. The CDR3 bases are TGTGCCAGCAGCCTCACCGGGACAGAAGCTTTCTTT. Translation gives CASSLTGTEAFF.

The V and J genes are TRBV7-2 and TRBJ2-7, with 7 positions matching TRBD1. The CDR3 loop spans 15 amino acids. The germline gives CDR1 SGHTA, CDR2 FQGNSA. V lost 3 bases, J lost 2 bases, and 7 bases stayed unmatched. CDR3 residues: CASSLGRGIPYEQYF. The CDR3 coding sequence is TGTGCCAGCAGCTTGGGCAGGGGGATCCCCTACGAGCAGTACTTC. Full variable domain (missing parts from reference TRBV7-2 and TRBJ2-7): GAGVSQSPSNKVTEKGKDVELRCDPISGHTALYWYRQSLGQGLEFLIYFQGNSAPDKSGLPSDRFSAERTGGSVSTLTIQRTQQEDSAVYLCASSLGRGIPYEQYFGPGTRLTVT.

The chain is built from TRBV5-1 and TRBJ2-5, with D perhaps matching TRBD1 (5 bases). Germline loops: CDR1 SGHRS, CDR2 YFSETQ. The CDR3 covers 14 residues. V lost 1 base and J 0 bases, leaving 7 bases between the germline ends. The CDR3 sequence is CASSLTTDQETQYF. CDR3 coding DNA: TGCGCCAGCAGCTTGACGACAGACCAAGAGACCCAGTACTTC. The variable domain in full, with the rest retrieved from reference TRBV5-1 and TRBJ2-5, is KAGVTQTPRYLIKTRGQQVTLSCSPISGHRSVSWYQQTPGQGLQFLFEYFSETQRNKGNFPGRFSGRQFSNSRSEMNVSTLELGDSALYLCASSLTTDQETQYFGPGTRLLVL.

V and J are TRBV2 and TRBJ2-1; 14 nucleotides align to TRBD2. This CDR3 is built from 16 residues. Germline V lookup: CDR1 SNHLY, CDR2 FYNNEI. The V and J ends lost 4 bases and 5 bases, in that order; junction bases with no gene match: 4. The CDR3 region has the DNA TGTGCCAGCAGTGCCTCGGGACTAGCGGGAGACAATGAGCAGTTCTTC. Residues: CASSASGLAGDNEQFF.

The chain links TRBV2 to TRBJ1-6, with 8 bases aligning to TRBD1. This CDR3 is 15 amino acids long. The germline V gene has CDR1 SNHLY and CDR2 FYNNEI. V was pared by 6 bases and J by 9 bases, with 10 bases of the junction left unmatched. CDR3 protein: CASRVSDRGASPLHF. In DNA form, the CDR3 reads TGTGCCAGCAGGGTCTCTGACAGGGGTGCTTCACCCCTCCACTTT.

The chain couples TRBV5-6 to TRBJ2-7, with no clear D. Germline values: CDR1 SGHDT, CDR2 YYEEEE. Trimming took 3 bases from V and 1 from J, leaving 8 bases between them. The CDR3 totals 13 residues. CDR3: CASSSQTSYEQYF. The CDR3 DNA sequence: TGTGCCAGCAGCTCACAGACATCCTACGAGCAGTACTTC.

DNA for the CDR3: TGTGCCAGCAGCCAAGGGAGCTGGTCGAATGAAAAACTGTTTTTT. This codes for CASSQGSWSNEKLFF. V and J are TRBV14 and TRBJ1-4, with unresolved D. The CDR3 extends over 15 amino acids. Trimming removed 1 base from V and 5 bases from J, with 11 bases in between. CDR1 and CDR2 (germline): SGHDN, FVKESK. Together with reference TRBV14 and TRBJ1-4, the CDR3 gives the full variable domain: EAGVTQFPSHSVIEKGQTVTLRCDPISGHDNLYWYRRVMGKEIKFLLHFVKESKQDESGMPNNRFLAERTGGTYSTLKVQPAELEDSGVYFCASSQGSWSNEKLFFGSGTQLSVL.

The chain employs TRBV4-1 and TRBJ1-4, with 9 bases matching TRBD1. CDR1 and CDR2 (germline): MGHRA, YSYEKL. V was pared by 4 bases and J by 7 bases, with 10 bases of the junction left unmatched. This CDR3 spans 16 amino acids. The CDR3 DNA reads TGCGCCAGCAGCCCAAATCCGGGACAGGGAGGTGAAAAACTGTTTTTT. It codes for CASSPNPGQGGEKLFF.

V and J are TRBV28 and TRBJ2-1; 15 bases match TRBD2. Trimming removed 3 bases from V and 7 bases from J; junction bases left unmatched: 16. The CDR3 is 20 amino acids. Germline CDR1 and CDR2: MDHEN and SYDVKM. The CDR3 DNA reads as TGTGCCAGCAGTTTCCCCCCGGGACTAGCGGGGGGTCCCCTTTGGAATGAGCAGTTCTTC. Translation: CASSFPPGLAGGPLWNEQFF.